These 31 T cell receptor beta chains were sequenced from one sample in a study of blood T cell repertoires in COVID-19. Assay: immunoSEQ multiplex PCR; the TCRdb copy retains only in-frame clones and omits some. This table has 250,000 to 400,000 clones, more than 70% appearing once. The sample consisted of peripheral blood. The receptors shown here come from a woman aged 30 to 39 with COVID-19, enrolled during active disease.

This sequence joins TRBV7-2 and TRBJ1-1, with D possibly being TRBD1 (6 bases). This CDR3 has 15 residues. The V gene's germline CDR1 is SGHTA and CDR2 FQGNSA. V was cut by 7 bases and J by 2 bases, with 17 bases left in between. The CDR3 sequence: CASMITGLGNTEAFF. The CDR3 DNA reads as TGTGCCAGCATGATAACAGGGTTGGGAAACACTGAAGCTTTCTTT.

This clone has just one count. This rearrangement joins TRBV18 to TRBJ1-6; 8 bases are shared with TRBD1. The junction had 3 bases not matched to a gene; V was cut back by 4 bases and J by 7 bases. This CDR3 spans 14 amino acids. Germline CDR1 KGHSH, CDR2 LQKENI. The CDR3 here is CASSRDRGNSPLHF. CDR3 nucleotide sequence: TGTGCCAGCTCACGTGACAGGGGAAATTCACCCCTCCACTTT.

This sequence joins TRBV6-5 and TRBJ2-3; no reliable D call. CDR1 is MNHEY and CDR2 is SVGAGI in the germline V gene. CDR3 length equals 12 residues. Deletions cut 0 bases from V and 5 bases from J, with 3 bases between. This chain's CDR3 is CASSYSGDTQYF. In nucleotides, the CDR3 is TGTGCCAGCAGTTACTCCGGAGATACGCAGTATTTT.

The V and J genes are TRBV28 and TRBJ2-4; D perhaps matches TRBD1 (5 bases). V lost 6 bases and J 1 base, leaving 13 bases between the germline ends. The CDR3 is 15 residues long. CDR1 MDHEN and CDR2 SYDVKM come from the germline V gene. CDR3 sequence (DNA): TGTGCCAGCAGCAAGGGGATTGGGGCCAAAAACATTCAGTACTTC. This translates into CASSKGIGAKNIQYF.

This sequence joins TRBV18 and TRBJ2-5; a weak D match, TRBD1 (5 bases). Looked up from germline, CDR1 is KGHSH and CDR2 is LQKENI. With 2 bases removed from V and 2 bases from J, the gap between germline ends came to 9 bases. The CDR3 is 14 residues long. The CDR3 here is CASSPRQTQETQYF. CDR3 DNA sequence: TGTGCCAGCTCACCAAGACAGACTCAAGAGACCCAGTACTTC.

This clone was seen more than once but under ten times. This rearrangement joins TRBV7-9 to TRBJ2-1; 8 bases line up with TRBD2. J was trimmed by 4 bases and V by 5 bases; bases with no gene match: 7. CDR1 is SEHNR, CDR2 FQNEAQ, per germline (reference sequence). This CDR3 is built from 15 residues. As DNA, the CDR3 is TGTGCCAGCAGCACCCGGACTAGCCAGTACAATGAGCAGTTCTTC. This sequence encodes CASSTRTSQYNEQFF.

The V call is TRBV19, the J call TRBJ2-2; weak D call: TRBD2 (5 bases). Germline V gives CDR1 LNHDA, CDR2 SQIVND (reference sequence). This CDR3 has 14 amino acids. The ends were cut back, 6 bases at V and 4 bases at J, with 12 bases in the middle. CDR3 DNA sequence: TGTGCCAGTAGAGCGGTTATTATCACCGGGGAGCTGTTTTTT. Protein: CASRAVIITGELFF.

The chain has TRBV28 and TRBJ1-4; the match to TRBD1 covers 9 bases. The CDR3 is 17 amino acids. The ends lost 4 bases at V and 5 bases at J; junction bases unmatched: 11. CDR1 MDHEN and CDR2 SYDVKM come from the germline V gene. Here the CDR3 DNA reads TGTGCCAGCAGTTCCCCTGGACAGGGGCTTGGGAATGAAAAACTGTTTTTT. Encoded protein: CASSSPGQGLGNEKLFF.

In DNA, the CDR3 is TGTGCCAGTAGTTTCGGACAGGGAGACGTCTACGAGCAGTACTTC. Its protein product is CASSFGQGDVYEQYF. The chain combines TRBV19 with TRBJ2-7; 8 nucleotides line up with TRBD1. The CDR3 runs to 15 residues. Trimming cost V 5 bases and J 3 bases; bases outside gene matches: 9. Germline CDR1 reads LNHDA; CDR2 reads SQIVND (reference sequence).

The rearrangement joins TRBV18 to TRBJ2-7, with TRBD1 matching 9 bases. Per the germline V gene, CDR1 is KGHSH and CDR2 is LQKENI. The CDR3 contains 14 residues. Unmatched junction bases numbered 4, after V lost 5 bases and J lost 2 bases. CDR3 in amino acids: CASSLDRGTYEQYF. CDR3 coding DNA: TGTGCCAGCTCATTGGACAGGGGAACCTACGAGCAGTACTTC.

This clone was seen once. The chain joins TRBV6-5 to TRBJ1-6; perhaps TRBD1 as D (6 bases). Germline values: CDR1 MNHEY, CDR2 SVGAGI. With 6 bases removed from V and 7 bases from J, the gap between germline ends came to 13 bases. CDR3 length: 14 residues. The CDR3 coding sequence is TGTGCCAGCAGCCCCCGGGGGGCAAATTCACCCCTCCACTTT. Its translation is CASSPRGANSPLHF.

This sequence joins TRBV28 and TRBJ2-7, with TRBD1 matching 7 bases. The CDR3 covers 14 residues. After removal of 3 bases from V and 4 bases from J, the junction contained 6 bases not matched to a gene. From germline, CDR1 is MDHEN and CDR2 SYDVKM. CDR3 region: CASSFRGTVYEQYV. CDR3 coding DNA: TGTGCCAGCAGTTTTAGGGGGACAGTTTACGAGCAGTACGTC.

V is TRBV2 and J is TRBJ1-3; 7 bases align to TRBD1. CDR3 length equals 14 residues. Germline CDR1 and CDR2: SNHLY and FYNNEI. The junction had 4 bases not matched to a gene; V was cut back by 7 bases and J by 1 base. The CDR3 DNA is TGTGCCAGCAACCGACAGGGATCTGGAAACACCATATATTTT. The encoded protein is CASNRQGSGNTIYF. Filled out from reference TRBV2 and TRBJ1-3, the complete variable domain reads EPEVTQTPSHQVTQMGQEVILRCVPISNHLYFYWYRQILGQKVEFLVSFYNNEISEKSEIFDDQFSVERPDGSNFTLKIRSTKLEDSAMYFCASNRQGSGNTIYFGEGSWLTVV.

This clone was seen a few times. The V gene is TRBV5-6, the J gene TRBJ1-1, with 7 nucleotides matching TRBD1. Trimming at V came to 0 bases and at J to 6 bases, leaving 11 bases not matched to a gene. Germline assignment: CDR1 SGHDT and CDR2 YYEEEE. This CDR3 has 16 amino acids. The CDR3 DNA reads TGTGCCAGCAGCTTGGCCTTCTCGACAGGGAGGCCTGAAGCTTTCTTT. Its protein product is CASSLAFSTGRPEAFF.

The chain joins TRBV5-3 to TRBJ1-2, with 7 bases fitting TRBD1. TRBV5-3 is given ORF status, its function remaining uncertain. This CDR3 has 15 amino acids. Unmatched junction bases numbered 13, after V lost 5 bases and J lost 6 bases. CDR3 amino acids: CARRHYVDREHGYTF. CDR3 sequence (DNA): TGTGCCAGAAGGCATTACGTCGACAGGGAGCATGGCTACACCTTC.

The chain is built from TRBV6-5 and TRBJ1-1; tentatively, D is TRBD1 (6 bases). With 3 bases removed from V and 8 bases from J, the gap between germline ends came to 10 bases. The CDR3 runs to 12 residues. Per the germline V gene, CDR1 is MNHEY and CDR2 is SVGAGI. CDR3 protein: CASSYGGAEAFF. The CDR3 bases are TGTGCCAGCAGTTATGGGGGGGCCGAAGCTTTCTTT.

The chain is built from TRBV11-2 and TRBJ2-3, with unresolved D. Trimming cost V 2 bases and J 4 bases, with 7 bases left between them. CDR1 SGHAT and CDR2 FQNNGV come from the germline V gene. CDR3 length: 13 amino acids. The CDR3 DNA is TGTGCCAGCAGCTTAAATAGCCCAGATACGCAGTATTTT. Translated: CASSLNSPDTQYF.

This rearrangement joins TRBV7-8 to TRBJ1-6; a weak D match, TRBD1 (5 bases). V was shortened by 4 bases and J by 14 bases, with 15 bases between the two germline ends. The length of the CDR3 is 13 residues. Germline CDR1 is SGHVS and CDR2 is FQNEAQ. CDR3 in amino acids: CASSSRTPDALHF. CDR3 sequence (DNA): TGTGCCAGCAGCTCCCGGACACCGGACGCCCTCCACTTT. The full variable domain, its missing parts supplied by reference TRBV7-8 and TRBJ1-6, is GAGVSQSPRYKVAKRGQDVALRCDPISGHVSLFWYQQALGQGPEFLTYFQNEAQLDKSGLPSDRFFAERPEGSVSTLKIQRTQQEDSAVYLCASSSRTPDALHFGNGTRLTVT.

The chain couples TRBV2 to TRBJ2-7; D is perhaps TRBD1 (5 bases). Germline CDR1 is SNHLY and CDR2 is FYNNEI. V lost 2 bases and J 3 bases, leaving 8 bases between the germline ends. The CDR3 is made up of 13 amino acids. The CDR3 nucleotides read TGTGCCAGCAGTGAAAGGGGTTACTACGAGCAGTACGTC. Translated: CASSERGYYEQYV.

This clone was found once. The J gene is TRBJ2-3, the V gene TRBV29-1; possibly TRBD2 for D (5 bases). Germline CDR1 reads SQVTM; CDR2 reads ANQGSEA. CDR3 length: 14 amino acids. V was clipped by 4 bases and J by 3 bases, with 14 bases between them. CDR3 residues: CSVGVRGKTDTQYF. CDR3 nucleotide sequence: TGCAGCGTTGGGGTGAGAGGGAAGACAGATACGCAGTATTTT.

The chain has TRBV11-3 and TRBJ2-5; 10 nucleotides align to TRBD1. V gave up 5 bases and J gave up 5 bases; unmatched junction bases: 8. The CDR3 is 15 amino acids. Germline CDR1 and CDR2: SGHNT and YENEEA. Here the CDR3 DNA reads TGTGCCAGCAGCCTGGGACAGGGGAGAGGCGAGACCCAGTACTTC. Protein: CASSLGQGRGETQYF.

The rearrangement uses TRBV4-1 and TRBJ1-2; 8 bases line up with TRBD1. V trimming: 2 bases; J trimming: 6 bases; junction bases outside the gene matches: 11. Germline assignment: CDR1 MGHRA and CDR2 YSYEKL. The CDR3 sequence is 16 residues long. The CDR3 here is CASSQLDRGGYDGYTF. For the CDR3, the DNA is TGCGCCAGCAGCCAACTAGACAGGGGAGGTTACGATGGCTACACCTTC.

The chain uses TRBV7-2 and TRBJ2-1; tentative D call: TRBD2 (6 bases). Between the trimmed V and J ends, which lost 8 bases and 3 bases, there was a span of 20 bases. The germline gives CDR1 SGHTA, CDR2 FQGNSA. The CDR3 runs 16 residues. CDR3 residues: CASGGGSGILYNEQFF. CDR3 sequence (DNA): TGTGCCAGCGGGGGTGGTAGCGGCATACTCTACAATGAGCAGTTCTTC.

The J gene is TRBJ1-1, the V gene TRBV12-3 or TRBV12-4; D call uncertain. V was clipped by 3 bases and J by 2 bases, with 7 bases between them. The CDR3 covers 13 residues. The CDR3 coding sequence is TGTGCCAGCAGTTTCTATACCAACACTGAAGCTTTCTTT. It specifies CASSFYTNTEAFF.

The genes are TRBV5-6 and TRBJ2-5; weak D call: TRBD1 (6 bases). Per germline, CDR1 SGHDT and CDR2 YYEEEE. This CDR3 is built from 14 residues. The germline V and J ends were trimmed by 6 bases and 2 bases, with 14 bases remaining between them. The CDR3 DNA follows: TGTGCCAGCACCTGGGGGCACGTACAAGAGACCCAGTACTTC. This sequence encodes CASTWGHVQETQYF.

V usage is TRBV7-3 and J usage is TRBJ2-2, with 12 bases matching TRBD2. Per germline, CDR1 SGHTA and CDR2 FQGTGA. The V gene end was trimmed by 5 bases and the J gene end by 0 bases; junction bases not matched to a gene: 10. The CDR3 extends over 19 amino acids. CDR3 protein: CASSRRALAGGTNTGELFF. CDR3 nucleotides: TGTGCCAGCAGCCGTCGAGCCCTAGCGGGGGGGACGAACACCGGGGAGCTGTTTTTT.

The CDR3 reads CASSTQGSNQPQHF. In nucleotides, the CDR3 is TGTGCCAGCAGTACTCAGGGGAGCAATCAGCCCCAGCATTTT. The genes are TRBV27 and TRBJ1-5; maybe TRBD1 (6 bases). CDR3 length: 14 residues. V lost 5 bases and J 1 base, leaving 9 bases between the germline ends. Germline loops: CDR1 MNHEY, CDR2 SMNVEV (reference sequence).

In its sample, this clone was seen a few times. This rearrangement joins TRBV6-5 to TRBJ2-3, with TRBD1 as a possible D gene (6 bases). CDR1 and CDR2 (germline): MNHEY, SVGAGI. Trimming shortened V by 6 bases and J by 2 bases, and 9 bases separated the two germline ends. The CDR3 totals 13 residues. DNA for the CDR3: TGTGCCAGCAGGTCAGGGGCCACAGATACGCAGTATTTT. Amino acid sequence: CASRSGATDTQYF.

The J gene is TRBJ1-2, the V gene TRBV2; 7 nucleotides match TRBD1. This CDR3 has 14 residues. CDR1 and CDR2 from the germline V gene are SNHLY and FYNNEI. V gave up 2 bases and J gave up 6 bases; unmatched junction bases: 6. Written as DNA, the CDR3 is TGTGCCAGCAGTGAACTACAGGGGAGTAATGGCTACACCTTC. This gives the protein CASSELQGSNGYTF.

The V call is TRBV19, the J call TRBJ1-6, with 9 positions matching TRBD1. J gave up 7 bases and V 7 bases, and 8 bases lay outside the gene matches. CDR1 LNHDA and CDR2 SQIVND come from the germline V gene (reference sequence). The CDR3 runs 15 residues. CDR3 nucleotide sequence: TGTGCCAGTACCCAGAACGGACAGGGGAATTCACCCCTCCACTTT. It codes for CASTQNGQGNSPLHF. The full variable domain, rest sourced from reference TRBV19 and TRBJ1-6, is DGGITQSPKYLFRKEGQNVTLSCEQNLNHDAMYWYRQDPGQGLRLIYYSQIVNDFQKGDIAEGYSVSREKKESFPLTVTSAQKNPTAFYLCASTQNGQGNSPLHFGNGTRLTVT.

The V call is TRBV7-2, the J call TRBJ1-1; no firm D call. The CDR3 is 12 residues long. Between the trimmed V and J ends, which lost 5 bases and 4 bases, there was a span of 8 bases. The germline CDR1 and CDR2 sequences are SGHTA and FQGNSA. CDR3 nucleotides: TGTGCCAGCAGCGTCCCAATCACTGAAGCTTTCTTT. Translated: CASSVPITEAFF.